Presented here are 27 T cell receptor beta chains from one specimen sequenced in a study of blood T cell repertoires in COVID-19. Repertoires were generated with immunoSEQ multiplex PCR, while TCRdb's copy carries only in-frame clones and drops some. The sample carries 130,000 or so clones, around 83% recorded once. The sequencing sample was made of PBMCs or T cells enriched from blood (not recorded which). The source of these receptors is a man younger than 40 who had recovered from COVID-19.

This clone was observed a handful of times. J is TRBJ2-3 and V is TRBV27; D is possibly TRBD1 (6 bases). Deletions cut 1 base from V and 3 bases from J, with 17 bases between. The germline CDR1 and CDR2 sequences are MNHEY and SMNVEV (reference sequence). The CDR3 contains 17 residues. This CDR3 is CASSLLGLGDMTDTQYF. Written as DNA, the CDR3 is TGTGCCAGCAGTTTATTGGGTCTGGGGGACATGACAGATACGCAGTATTTT.

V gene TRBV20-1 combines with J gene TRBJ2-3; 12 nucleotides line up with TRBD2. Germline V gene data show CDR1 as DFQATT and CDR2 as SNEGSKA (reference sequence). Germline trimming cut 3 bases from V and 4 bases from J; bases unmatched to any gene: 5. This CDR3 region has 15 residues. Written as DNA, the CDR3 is TGCAGTGCTAGTAAGACTAGCGGGAGCGCAGATACGCAGTATTTT. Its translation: CSASKTSGSADTQYF.

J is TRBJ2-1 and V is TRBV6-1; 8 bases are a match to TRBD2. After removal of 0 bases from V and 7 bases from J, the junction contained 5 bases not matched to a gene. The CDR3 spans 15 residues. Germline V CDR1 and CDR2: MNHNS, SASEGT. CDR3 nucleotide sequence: TGTGCCAGCAGTGAAGCTTGGGCGGGAGGAAATGAGCAGTTCTTC. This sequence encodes CASSEAWAGGNEQFF.

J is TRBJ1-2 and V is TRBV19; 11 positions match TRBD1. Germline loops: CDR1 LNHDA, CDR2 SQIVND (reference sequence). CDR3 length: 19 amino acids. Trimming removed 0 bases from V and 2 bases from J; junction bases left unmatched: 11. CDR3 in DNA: TGTGCCAGTAGTATAGACCCGCGGACAGGGGGCAAATCAAACTATGGCTACACCTTC. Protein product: CASSIDPRTGGKSNYGYTF.

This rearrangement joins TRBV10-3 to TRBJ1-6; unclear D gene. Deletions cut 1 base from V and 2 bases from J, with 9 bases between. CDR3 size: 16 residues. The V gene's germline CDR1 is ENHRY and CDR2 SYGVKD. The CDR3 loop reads CAISELESPYNSPLHF. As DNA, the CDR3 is TGTGCCATCAGTGAGTTGGAGTCCCCCTATAATTCACCCCTCCACTTT.

CDR3 sequence (DNA): TGTGCCAGCAGGAGAACTGAAGCTTTCTTT. As protein: CASRRTEAFF. The genes are TRBV6-5 and TRBJ1-1, with no clear D. The CDR3 runs 10 residues. Trimming removed 6 bases at V and 5 bases at J, with 4 bases between. Germline V gives CDR1 MNHEY, CDR2 SVGAGI.

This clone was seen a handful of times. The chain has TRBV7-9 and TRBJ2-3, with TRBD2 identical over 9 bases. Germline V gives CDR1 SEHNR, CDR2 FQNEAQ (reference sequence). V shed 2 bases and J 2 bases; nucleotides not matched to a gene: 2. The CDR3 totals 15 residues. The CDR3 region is CASSLLAGYTDTQYF. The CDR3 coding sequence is TGTGCCAGCAGCTTACTAGCGGGATACACAGATACGCAGTATTTT.

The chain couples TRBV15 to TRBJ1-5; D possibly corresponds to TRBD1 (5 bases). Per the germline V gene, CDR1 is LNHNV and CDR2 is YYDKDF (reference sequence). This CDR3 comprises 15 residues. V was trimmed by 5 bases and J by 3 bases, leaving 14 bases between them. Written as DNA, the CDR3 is TGTGCCACCAGCTCCGGGGGAGGGTACAATCAGCCCCAGCATTTT. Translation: CATSSGGGYNQPQHF. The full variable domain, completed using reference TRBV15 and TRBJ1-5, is DAMVIQNPRYQVTQFGKPVTLSCSQTLNHNVMYWYQQKSSQAPKLLFHYYDKDFNNEADTPDNFQSRRPNTSFCFLDIRSPGLGDTAMYLCATSSGGGYNQPQHFGDGTRLSIL.

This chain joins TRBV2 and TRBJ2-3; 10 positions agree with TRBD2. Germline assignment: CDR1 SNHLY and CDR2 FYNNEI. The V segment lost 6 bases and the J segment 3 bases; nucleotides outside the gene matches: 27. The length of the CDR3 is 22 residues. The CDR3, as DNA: TGTGCCAGCAGAGCCCGGAGGGGGAATGGACTAGCGGAAAATGGGGGTACAGATACGCAGTATTTT. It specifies CASRARRGNGLAENGGTDTQYF.

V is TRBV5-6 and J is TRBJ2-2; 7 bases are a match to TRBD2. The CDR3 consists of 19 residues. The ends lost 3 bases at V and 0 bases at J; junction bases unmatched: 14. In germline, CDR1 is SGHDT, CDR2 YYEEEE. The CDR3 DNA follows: TGTGCCAGCAGCTCCTCCCACGGACTAGTAATTGCGAACACCGGGGAGCTGTTTTTT. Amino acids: CASSSSHGLVIANTGELFF.

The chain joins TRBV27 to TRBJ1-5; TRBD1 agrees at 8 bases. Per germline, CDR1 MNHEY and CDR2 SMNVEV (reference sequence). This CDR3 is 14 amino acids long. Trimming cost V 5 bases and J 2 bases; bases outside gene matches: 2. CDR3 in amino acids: CASSPTGGNQPQHF. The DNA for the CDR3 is TGTGCCAGCAGTCCGACAGGGGGCAATCAGCCCCAGCATTTT.

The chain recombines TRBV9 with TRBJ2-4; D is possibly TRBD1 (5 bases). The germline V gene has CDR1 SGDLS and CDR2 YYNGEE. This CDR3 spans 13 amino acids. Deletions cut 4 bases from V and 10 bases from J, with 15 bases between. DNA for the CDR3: TGTGCCAGCAGCCCCAGGGATCCCCCTATTCAGTACTTC. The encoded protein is CASSPRDPPIQYF. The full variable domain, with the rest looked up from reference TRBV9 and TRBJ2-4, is DSGVTQTPKHLITATGQRVTLRCSPRSGDLSVYWYQQSLDQGLQFLIQYYNGEERAKGNILERFSAQQFPDLHSELNLSSLELGDSALYFCASSPRDPPIQYFGAGTRLSVL.

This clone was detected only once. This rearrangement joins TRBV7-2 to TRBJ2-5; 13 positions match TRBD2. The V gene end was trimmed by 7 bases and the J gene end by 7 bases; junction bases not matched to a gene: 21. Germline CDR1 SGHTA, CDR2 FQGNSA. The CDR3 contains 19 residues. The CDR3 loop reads CASTPPLTSGGAFVGTQYF. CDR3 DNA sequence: TGTGCCAGCACCCCCCCCCTTACTAGCGGGGGGGCTTTTGTAGGGACCCAGTACTTC.

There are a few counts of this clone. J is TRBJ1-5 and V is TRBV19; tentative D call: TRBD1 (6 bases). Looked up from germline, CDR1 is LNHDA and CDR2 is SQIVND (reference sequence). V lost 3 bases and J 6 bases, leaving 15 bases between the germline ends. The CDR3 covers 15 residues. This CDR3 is CASSMVRGLGQPQHF. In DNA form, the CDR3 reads TGTGCCAGTAGTATGGTGCGGGGGCTGGGTCAGCCCCAGCATTTT. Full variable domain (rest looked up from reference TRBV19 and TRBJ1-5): DGGITQSPKYLFRKEGQNVTLSCEQNLNHDAMYWYRQDPGQGLRLIYYSQIVNDFQKGDIAEGYSVSREKKESFPLTVTSAQKNPTAFYLCASSMVRGLGQPQHFGDGTRLSIL.

CDR3 protein: CASSLSGGGASGNTIYF. The CDR3 DNA sequence: TGTGCCAGCAGTTTATCGGGAGGGGGGGCCTCTGGAAACACCATATATTTT. The chain links TRBV27 to TRBJ1-3; possible D gene TRBD1, 6 bases. Germline V lookup: CDR1 MNHEY, CDR2 SMNVEV (reference sequence). Trimming left V 0 bases short and J 0 bases short, with 12 bases between. This CDR3 region has 17 residues.

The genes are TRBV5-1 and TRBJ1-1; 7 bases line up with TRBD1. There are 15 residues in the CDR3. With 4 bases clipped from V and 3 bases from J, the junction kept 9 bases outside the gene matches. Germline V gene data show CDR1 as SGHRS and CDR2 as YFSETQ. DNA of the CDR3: TGCGCCAGCAGCCCCTCTACAGGGGTGGACACTGAAGCTTTCTTT. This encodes CASSPSTGVDTEAFF.

This chain's CDR3 is CAWKQTKIPTQYF. The CDR3 bases are TGTGCCTGGAAACAGACCAAGATCCCGACCCAGTACTTC. The V call is TRBV30, the J call TRBJ2-5; D uncertain. The length of the CDR3 is 13 residues. Per germline, CDR1 GTSNPN and CDR2 SVGIG (reference sequence). V lost 4 bases to trimming and J lost 7 bases, with 16 bases between them.

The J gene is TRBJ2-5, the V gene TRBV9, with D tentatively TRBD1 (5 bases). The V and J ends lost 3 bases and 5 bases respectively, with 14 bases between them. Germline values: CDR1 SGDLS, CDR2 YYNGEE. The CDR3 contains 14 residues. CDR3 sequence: CASSGSQGWETQYF. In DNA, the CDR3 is TGTGCCAGCAGCGGGAGTCAGGGTTGGGAGACCCAGTACTTC.

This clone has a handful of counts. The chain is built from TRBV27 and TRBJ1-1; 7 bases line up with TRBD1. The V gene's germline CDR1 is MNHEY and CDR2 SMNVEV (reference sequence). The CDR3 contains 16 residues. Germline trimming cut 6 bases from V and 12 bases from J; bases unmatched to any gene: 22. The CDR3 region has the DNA TGTGCCAGCAGGCCCTACAGGGGTTCGGGCTTCAGCGTGACTTTCTTT. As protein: CASRPYRGSGFSVTFF.

CDR3 nucleotides: TGTGCCAGCAGCTCTGGGACTAGGTACAATGAGCAGTTCTTC. Its translation is CASSSGTRYNEQFF. V is TRBV7-9 and J is TRBJ2-1; the match to TRBD2 covers 8 bases. V dropped 4 bases and J dropped 4; count of bases not matched to a gene: 3. This CDR3 region has 14 residues. The germline V gene encodes CDR1 SEHNR and CDR2 FQNEAQ (reference sequence).

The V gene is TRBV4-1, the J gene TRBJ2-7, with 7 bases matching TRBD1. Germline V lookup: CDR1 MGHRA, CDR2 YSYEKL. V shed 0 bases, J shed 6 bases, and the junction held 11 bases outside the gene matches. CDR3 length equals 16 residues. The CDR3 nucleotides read TGCGCCAGCAGCCAAGATCCCCAGACAGGGCCACTCGAGCAGTACGTC. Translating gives CASSQDPQTGPLEQYV.

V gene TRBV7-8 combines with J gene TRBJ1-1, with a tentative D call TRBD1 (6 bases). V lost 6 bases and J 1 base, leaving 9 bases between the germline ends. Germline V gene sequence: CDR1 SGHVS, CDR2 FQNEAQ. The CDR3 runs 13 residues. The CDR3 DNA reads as TGTGCCAGCAGGACGACAGGGAACACTGAAGCTTTCTTT. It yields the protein CASRTTGNTEAFF. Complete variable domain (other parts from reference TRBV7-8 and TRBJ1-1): GAGVSQSPRYKVAKRGQDVALRCDPISGHVSLFWYQQALGQGPEFLTYFQNEAQLDKSGLPSDRFFAERPEGSVSTLKIQRTQQEDSAVYLCASRTTGNTEAFFGQGTRLTVV.

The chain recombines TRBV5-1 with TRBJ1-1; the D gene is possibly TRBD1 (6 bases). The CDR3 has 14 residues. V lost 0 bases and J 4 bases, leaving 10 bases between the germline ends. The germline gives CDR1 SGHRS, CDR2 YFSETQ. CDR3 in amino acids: CASSLDRAGTEAFF. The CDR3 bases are TGCGCCAGCAGCTTGGACAGGGCCGGCACTGAAGCTTTCTTT.

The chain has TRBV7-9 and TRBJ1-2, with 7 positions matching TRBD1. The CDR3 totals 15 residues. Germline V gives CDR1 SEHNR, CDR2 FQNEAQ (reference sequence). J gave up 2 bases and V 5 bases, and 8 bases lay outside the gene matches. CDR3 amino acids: CASSQGTEVNYGYTF. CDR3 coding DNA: TGTGCCAGCAGCCAAGGGACAGAGGTGAACTATGGCTACACCTTC.

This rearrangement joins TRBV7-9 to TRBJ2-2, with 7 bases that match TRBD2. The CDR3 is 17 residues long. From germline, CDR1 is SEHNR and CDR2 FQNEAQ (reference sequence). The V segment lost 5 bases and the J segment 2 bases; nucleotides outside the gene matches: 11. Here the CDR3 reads CASSTPTQRGNTGELFF. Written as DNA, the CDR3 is TGTGCCAGCAGCACACCCACCCAGCGGGGAAACACCGGGGAGCTGTTTTTT. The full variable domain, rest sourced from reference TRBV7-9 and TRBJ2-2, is DTGVSQNPRHKITKRGQNVTFRCDPISEHNRLYWYRQTLGQGPEFLTYFQNEAQLEKSRLLSDRFSAERPKGSFSTLEIQRTEQGDSAMYLCASSTPTQRGNTGELFFGEGSRLTVL.

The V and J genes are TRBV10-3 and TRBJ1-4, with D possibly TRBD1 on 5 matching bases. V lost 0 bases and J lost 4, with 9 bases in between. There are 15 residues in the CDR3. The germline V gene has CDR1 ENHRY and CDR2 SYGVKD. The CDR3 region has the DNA TGTGCCATCAGTGAGTCAGGGGCCAATAATGAAAAACTGTTTTTT. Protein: CAISESGANNEKLFF.

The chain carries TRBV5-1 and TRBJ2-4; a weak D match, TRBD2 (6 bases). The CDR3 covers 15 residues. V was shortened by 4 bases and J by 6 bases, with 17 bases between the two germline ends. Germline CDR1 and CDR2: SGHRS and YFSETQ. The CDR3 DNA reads TGCGCCAGCAGCCCCGAATCGGGACTGATAAACATTCAGTACTTC. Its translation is CASSPESGLINIQYF.